This TCR beta chain was found in a study of cytomegalovirus exposure and HLA in healthy donors. General study points: The authors reported that TCR beta sequences could predict HLA-A and HLA-B alleles. These predictions were accurate for most subjects in the first cohort. Donors belonging to an Asian-associated ancestry cluster reportedly showed fewer N-insertions in productive TCRs than the roughly 670-donor mean, according to what a later analysis found.

A word on this clone: Its specificity is unknown.

Primers for the PCR totalled 60 Vbeta and 13 Jbeta. Using immunoSEQ multiplex PCR, the repertoire was profiled, and TCRdb retains in-frame clones only, with some absent. The table records tens of thousands of clones, 60% to 65% of them present only once. Unrecorded immune exposure was likely among donors, who were nominally healthy when sampled. The origin of this receptor is a human donor in good health. Sequencing was performed on PBMCs.

In nucleotides, the CDR3 is TGTGCCAGCTCACTTTCTAAACCGCCAGGGGGCGGCTATGGCTACACCTTC. Protein product: CASSLSKPPGGGYGYTF. This chain links TRBV18 with TRBJ1-2, with 8 nucleotides matching TRBD1. Germline CDR1 KGHSH, CDR2 LQKENI. The CDR3 sequence is 17 residues long. J gave up 4 bases and V 4 bases, and 14 bases lay outside the gene matches.